The 8 T cell receptor beta chains presented below share a single source sample, sequenced in a study of cytomegalovirus exposure and HLA in healthy donors. Here immunoSEQ multiplex PCR was the method, and the copy in TCRdb shows in-frame clones only, minus some. The data show some 230,000 clones, 80% to 95% seen once. The specimen was PBMCs. The receptor source for this set is a woman aged 18-29 years in good health and CMV-seronegative.

This chain joins TRBV28 and TRBJ1-1; D is possibly TRBD1 (6 bases). The germline CDR1 and CDR2 sequences are MDHEN and SYDVKM. This CDR3 is 13 amino acids long. Deletions cut 11 bases from V and 4 bases from J, with 17 bases between. The chain's CDR3 is CAGKQGRGTEAFF. As DNA, the CDR3 is TGTGCCGGCAAACAGGGTCGGGGCACTGAAGCTTTCTTT.

The gene calls are TRBV5-6 and TRBJ1-2, with 9 bases fitting TRBD1. Per germline, CDR1 SGHDT and CDR2 YYEEEE. This CDR3 is 13 amino acids long. The V gene end was trimmed by 2 bases and the J gene end by 7 bases; junction bases not matched to a gene: 3. The chain's CDR3 is CASSLTGGSGYTF. In DNA, the CDR3 is TGTGCCAGCAGCTTAACAGGGGGCTCTGGCTACACCTTC.

V and J are TRBV5-1 and TRBJ1-1, with no clear D. The germline V gene encodes CDR1 SGHRS and CDR2 YFSETQ. CDR3 length equals 15 residues. V was pared by 2 bases and J by 3 bases, with 14 bases between. The CDR3 spells CASSFNAVRYTEAFF. Written as DNA, the CDR3 is TGCGCCAGCAGCTTCAATGCCGTGAGATACACTGAAGCTTTCTTT.

Comment on this clone: At the DNA level, this CDR3 is encoded by other sequences in the same sample as well. This sequence joins TRBV28 and TRBJ2-7; the match to TRBD1 covers 7 bases. CDR1 and CDR2 (germline): MDHEN, SYDVKM. Losses at the gene ends were 11 bases for V and 1 base for J; bases not matched to a gene: 8. The length of the CDR3 is 13 residues. The CDR3: CASGEGASYEQYF. The CDR3 bases are TGTGCCTCAGGCGAGGGGGCATCCTACGAGCAGTACTTC.

V gene TRBV5-1 combines with J gene TRBJ2-7; 13 nucleotides match TRBD2. Germline trimming cut 2 bases from V and 6 bases from J; bases unmatched to any gene: 11. Per the germline V gene, CDR1 is SGHRS and CDR2 is YFSETQ. CDR3 length: 17 amino acids. The DNA for the CDR3 is TGCGCCAGCAGCTTCAGGACTAGCGGGAGCGTTCCTGGCGAGCAGTACTTC. Amino acid sequence: CASSFRTSGSVPGEQYF. Full variable domain (remainder filled in from reference TRBV5-1 and TRBJ2-7): KAGVTQTPRYLIKTRGQQVTLSCSPISGHRSVSWYQQTPGQGLQFLFEYFSETQRNKGNFPGRFSGRQFSNSRSEMNVSTLELGDSALYLCASSFRTSGSVPGEQYFGPGTRLTVT.

The genes are TRBV5-1 and TRBJ2-1, with a weak D call TRBD2 (5 bases). Germline values: CDR1 SGHRS, CDR2 YFSETQ. The CDR3 contains 16 residues. V lost 4 bases and J 0 bases, leaving 14 bases between the germline ends. CDR3 DNA: TGCGCCAGCAGCCCATCGGGAAGGAGCTCCTACAATGAGCAGTTCTTC. Translating gives CASSPSGRSSYNEQFF.

The genes are TRBV5-1 and TRBJ2-7; TRBD2 matches 11 bases. CDR3 length: 16 residues. The germline V gene encodes CDR1 SGHRS and CDR2 YFSETQ. The V gene end was trimmed by 4 bases and the J gene end by 6 bases; junction bases not matched to a gene: 12. The CDR3 DNA follows: TGCGCCAGCAGCCCTGGGACTAGCGGAAGGCCCCGCGAGCAGTACTTC. Residues: CASSPGTSGRPREQYF.

The gene calls are TRBV7-6 and TRBJ2-7; possibly TRBD1 for D (6 bases). CDR1 SGHVS and CDR2 FNYEAQ come from the germline V gene. Trimming removed 5 bases from V and 7 bases from J, with 12 bases in between. The CDR3 extends over 12 amino acids. The CDR3 sequence: CASSVQGREQYF. The CDR3 nucleotides read TGTGCCAGCAGCGTACAGGGAAGGGAGCAGTACTTC.